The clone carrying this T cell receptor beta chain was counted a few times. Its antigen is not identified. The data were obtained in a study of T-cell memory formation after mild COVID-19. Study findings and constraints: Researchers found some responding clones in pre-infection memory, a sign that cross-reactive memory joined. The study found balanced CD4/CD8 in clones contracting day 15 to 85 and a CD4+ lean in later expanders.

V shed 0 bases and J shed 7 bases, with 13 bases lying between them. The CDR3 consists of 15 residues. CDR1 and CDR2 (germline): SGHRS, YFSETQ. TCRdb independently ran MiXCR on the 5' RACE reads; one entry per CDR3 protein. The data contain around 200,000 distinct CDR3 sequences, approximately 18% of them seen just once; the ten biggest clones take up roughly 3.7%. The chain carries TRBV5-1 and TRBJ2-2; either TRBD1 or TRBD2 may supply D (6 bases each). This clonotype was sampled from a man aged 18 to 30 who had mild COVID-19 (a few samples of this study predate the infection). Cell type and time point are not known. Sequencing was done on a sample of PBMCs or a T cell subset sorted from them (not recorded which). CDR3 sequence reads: CASSLAVQGGGELFF. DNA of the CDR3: TGCGCCAGCAGCTTGGCCGTACAGGGAGGCGGGGAGCTGTTTTTT.